A single sample gave rise to the 2 T cell receptor beta chains below, sequenced in a study of T-cell memory formation after mild COVID-19. TCRdb redid the calling of the 5' RACE reads with MiXCR, one entry per CDR3 protein. The repertoire includes about 190,000 distinct CDR3 sequences, around 16% of them detected once, and roughly 2.4% sits in the top ten. The material sequenced was PBMCs or a T cell subset sorted from them (not recorded which). These TCRs come from an adult woman who had mild COVID-19 (a few samples of this study predate the infection). Cell type and time point are not known.

V gene TRBV29-1 combines with J gene TRBJ1-2; D is ambiguous. V was clipped by 2 bases and J by 5 bases, with 3 bases between them. This CDR3 has 10 residues. Germline CDR1 SQVTM, CDR2 ANQGSEA. CDR3 region: CSVEQYGYTF. Written as DNA, the CDR3 is TGCAGCGTTGAACAGTATGGCTACACCTTC.

The V gene is TRBV10-2, the J gene TRBJ1-6, with D perhaps matching TRBD1 (6 bases). The CDR3 covers 20 residues. V lost 8 bases to trimming and J lost 0 bases, with 26 bases between them. Germline V gene sequence: CDR1 WSHSY, CDR2 SAAADI. In DNA, the CDR3 is TGCGCCAGCCGTGGACAGTCCGACTATCAAACCCGCTCCTATAATTCACCCCTCCACTTT. It codes for CASRGQSDYQTRSYNSPLHF.